The rows below give T cell receptor beta chains drawn from one sample of a study of cytomegalovirus exposure and HLA in healthy donors. Assay used: immunoSEQ multiplex PCR; TCRdb lists only in-frame clones, some missing. This sample has about 100,000 clones, with roughly 79% found just once. The sequenced material came from PBMCs. The receptors come from a woman aged 70 to 79 in good health and CMV-seropositive. Both conserved end residues are part of each CDR3. Each record gives: J gene, V gene, clone size, CDR3 protein. Clone size is shown for a subset of rows, as once, few, many or a class of expanded clone.

TRBJ2-3,TRBV7-6,few,CASSPGTPPDTQYF
TRBJ2-5,TRBV5-1,.,CASSLGTSGGETQYF
TRBJ2-1,TRBV12-2,.,CASRLPRTSGGAIYNEQFF
TRBJ2-5,TRBV4-3,.,CASSQDQQGQETQYF
TRBJ1-6,TRBV28,.,CASSLGQGNSPLHF
TRBJ1-5,TRBV19,once,CASSIRGVDNQPQHF
TRBJ2-5,TRBV5-1,.,CASSLGLVYETQYF
TRBJ2-2,TRBV28,.,CASGGVGDRGTGELFF
TRBJ1-1,TRBV7-2,.,CASSLGSGGWTEAFF
TRBJ1-1,TRBV29-1,.,CSVDATGATEAFF
TRBJ1-2,TRBV9,.,CASSGGSGDGYTF
TRBJ1-4,TRBV4-1,.,CASSRTEGEKLFF
TRBJ2-3,TRBV11-2,.,CASSLDGAKSDTQYF
TRBJ2-5,TRBV5-4,few,CASSLAGGETQYF
TRBJ2-7,TRBV5-4,.,CASGGGSGSVLYEQYF
TRBJ2-5,TRBV7-7,.,CASSPSLAGAKETQYF
TRBJ2-7,TRBV7-9,.,CASSLVSRGSYEQYF
TRBJ1-1,TRBV13,.,CASSPTGGHMNTEAFF
TRBJ1-4,TRBV2,.,CAKKQGVGEKLFF
TRBJ2-7,TRBV28,.,CASSQIRGEQYF
TRBJ2-1,TRBV7-3,.,CASSLRPPPYEQFF
TRBJ1-5,TRBV18,.,CASSPVDSYNQPQHF
TRBJ2-3,TRBV4-3,.,CASSQDSGFSTDTQYF
TRBJ2-7,TRBV27,.,CASGRTGGPYEQYF
TRBJ2-5,TRBV28,.,CASSVTGGIQETQYF
TRBJ2-1,TRBV19,.,CASSPSTGFGYNEQFF
.,TRBV5-4,.,CASSPRGFVDEQYF
TRBJ2-3,TRBV4-2,.,CASSQEWGGAGTQYF
TRBJ2-3,TRBV27,.,CASSLERGRTDTQYF
TRBJ2-2,TRBV14,once,CASSLQYRDRVVGTGELFF
TRBJ1-5,TRBV28,.,CASRPPGRNQPQHF
TRBJ2-7,TRBV28,.,CASSYLRGSSYEQYF
TRBJ2-7,TRBV11-2,.,CASSFSDRNYEQYF